The 7 T cell receptor beta chains in this list originate from one sample, sequenced in a study of T cell changes during pregnancy in multiple sclerosis. The data were produced by immunoSEQ multiplex PCR, yet TCRdb's version contains in-frame clones alone and is incomplete. The data show under 85,000 clones, with about nine tenths seen just once and 0.45% to 0.55% held by the top ten. Here the sequenced sample was CD4+ T cells from peripheral blood mononuclear cells, taken in the second trimester of pregnancy. These receptors were collected from a female donor with multiple sclerosis, enrolled in a pregnancy study.

In regard to this clone: The same CDR3 arises from other DNA sequences in this sample as well. The CDR3 spells CASSVGTSGAYEQYF. In DNA, the CDR3 is TGTGCCAGCAGCGTAGGGACTAGCGGAGCCTACGAGCAGTACTTC. The J gene is TRBJ2-7, the V gene TRBV9; 10 nucleotides agree with TRBD2. The CDR3 covers 15 residues. V shed 0 bases and J 2 bases; nucleotides not matched to a gene: 2. Germline-derived CDR1 and CDR2 are SGDLS and YYNGEE.

The chain combines TRBV28 with TRBJ2-7, with D uncertain. Germline CDR1 is MDHEN and CDR2 is SYDVKM. This CDR3 has 15 amino acids. V was pared by 4 bases and J by 5 bases, with 18 bases between. DNA of the CDR3: TGTGCCAGCAGTTACCTCTCGGGTCCGAGGAACGAGCAGTACTTC. Protein product: CASSYLSGPRNEQYF.

V usage is TRBV7-2 and J usage is TRBJ1-2; no reliable D call. Germline V lookup: CDR1 SGHTA, CDR2 FQGNSA. The CDR3 has 12 residues. Trimming shortened V by 2 bases and J by 8 bases, and 9 bases separated the two germline ends. The CDR3 DNA follows: TGTGCCAGCAGCTTATACTCATTGGGCTACACCTTC. Translating gives CASSLYSLGYTF.

The chain has TRBV7-2 and TRBJ1-3; D ambiguous. The CDR3 contains 15 residues. Trimming cost V 5 bases and J 1 base, with 12 bases left between them. Germline CDR1 and CDR2: SGHTA and FQGNSA. CDR3 amino acids: CASSAGISSGNTIYF. CDR3 sequence (DNA): TGTGCCAGCAGCGCCGGGATTTCTTCTGGAAACACCATATATTTT.

The rearrangement joins TRBV7-7 to TRBJ2-1; D remains ambiguous. The V end was cut by 5 bases, the J end by 4 bases, with 9 bases between. The CDR3 runs to 13 residues. Germline CDR1 SSHAT, CDR2 FNYEAQ (reference sequence). The CDR3 reads CASSQTPYNEQFF. The CDR3 coding sequence is TGTGCCAGCAGCCAAACACCTTACAATGAGCAGTTCTTC.

The V call is TRBV6-4, the J call TRBJ1-1; D possibly corresponds to TRBD1 (5 bases). The CDR3 spans 13 residues. Trimming took off 3 bases at V and 4 bases at J, with 9 bases between the two ends. Per the germline V gene, CDR1 is MRHNA and CDR2 is SNTAGT. The CDR3 DNA reads TGTGCCAGCAGTGAGTCTCAGGGCACTGAAGCTTTCTTT. Translated: CASSESQGTEAFF.

The rearrangement links TRBV15 to TRBJ1-2; no clear D gene. The CDR3 contains 13 residues. Trimming cost V 0 bases and J 8 bases, with 10 bases left between them. The germline V gene has CDR1 LNHNV and CDR2 YYDKDF (reference sequence). The CDR3 protein is CATSRDFPQGYTF. For the CDR3, the DNA is TGTGCCACCAGCAGAGATTTCCCCCAGGGCTACACCTTC.